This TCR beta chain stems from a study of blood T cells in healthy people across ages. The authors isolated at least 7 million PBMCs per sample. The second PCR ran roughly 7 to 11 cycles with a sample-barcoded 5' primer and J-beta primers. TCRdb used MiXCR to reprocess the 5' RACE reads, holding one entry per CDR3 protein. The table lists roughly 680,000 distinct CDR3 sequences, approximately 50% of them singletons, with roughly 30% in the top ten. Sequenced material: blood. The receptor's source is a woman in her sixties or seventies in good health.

CDR3 region: CASSRGQGRDAFF. For the CDR3, the DNA is TGTGCCAGCAGCCGGGGACAGGGTCGGGATGCTTTCTTT. The gene calls are TRBV7-2 and TRBJ1-1, with 9 bases fitting TRBD1. CDR3 size: 13 residues. Germline trimming cut 5 bases from V and 11 bases from J; bases unmatched to any gene: 9. From germline, CDR1 is SGHTA and CDR2 FQGNSA.